The 28 T cell receptor beta chains presented below share a single source sample, sequenced in a study of shared clonotypes between healthy human individuals. TCRdb's copy holds only in-frame clones and misses some; the assay was immunoSEQ multiplex PCR. Counted here are a few million clones, approximately 92% occurring once; the ten biggest clones make up roughly 0.13%. The material sequenced was naive CD4+ T cells sorted from blood. Subset defined: CD45RA+ positively selected. The receptors were sampled from a man younger than 30 in good health.

The V call is TRBV19, the J call TRBJ1-1; D call uncertain. Trimming took 6 bases from V and 3 from J, leaving 8 bases between them. CDR1 and CDR2 (germline): LNHDA, SQIVND (reference sequence). The CDR3 has 12 amino acids. CDR3 residues: CASRGDYTEAFF. CDR3 in DNA: TGTGCCAGTAGAGGAGACTACACTGAAGCTTTCTTT. The complete variable domain, with remaining parts taken from reference TRBV19 and TRBJ1-1, reads DGGITQSPKYLFRKEGQNVTLSCEQNLNHDAMYWYRQDPGQGLRLIYYSQIVNDFQKGDIAEGYSVSREKKESFPLTVTSAQKNPTAFYLCASRGDYTEAFFGQGTRLTVV.

The rearrangement links TRBV28 to TRBJ1-4; the D is unclear. Germline V CDR1 and CDR2: MDHEN, SYDVKM. Trimming took off 2 bases at V and 11 bases at J, with 12 bases between the two ends. CDR3 size: 13 residues. Here the CDR3 reads CASSLTEMIKLFF. The CDR3 nucleotides are TGTGCCAGCAGTTTAACGGAGATGATTAAACTGTTTTTT. Drawing the rest from reference TRBV28 and TRBJ1-4, the complete variable domain is DVKVTQSSRYLVKRTGEKVFLECVQDMDHENMFWYRQDPGLGLRLIYFSYDVKMKEKGDIPEGYSVSREKKERFSLILESASTNQTSMYLCASSLTEMIKLFFGSGTQLSVL.

The chain is built from TRBV5-1 and TRBJ1-3; D may be TRBD1 (5 bases). The germline V gene encodes CDR1 SGHRS and CDR2 YFSETQ. There are 15 residues in the CDR3. Trimming removed 0 bases at V and 4 bases at J, with 11 bases between. The CDR3 sequence is CASSLAVGPGNTIYF. In nucleotides, the CDR3 is TGCGCCAGCAGCTTGGCCGTGGGACCCGGAAACACCATATATTTT.

With respect to this clone: This specimen includes other DNA sequences encoding the same CDR3. This sequence joins TRBV25-1 and TRBJ2-5; D is possibly TRBD1 (5 bases). CDR1 and CDR2 (germline): MGHDK, SYGVNS. The CDR3 consists of 15 residues. With 0 bases removed from V and 2 bases from J, the gap between germline ends came to 10 bases. The CDR3 protein is CASSEYRGQQETQYF. The CDR3 nucleotides are TGTGCCAGCAGTGAATATAGGGGTCAGCAAGAGACCCAGTACTTC.

The gene calls are TRBV9 and TRBJ2-1; D gene uncertain. The CDR3 is 15 amino acids. CDR1 and CDR2 (germline): SGDLS, YYNGEE. Trimming took 0 bases from V and 0 from J, leaving 7 bases between them. Here the CDR3 reads CASSVGWSSYNEQFF. CDR3 in DNA: TGTGCCAGCAGCGTAGGGTGGAGCTCCTACAATGAGCAGTTCTTC.

CDR3 in DNA: TGCGCCAGCAGCCAGACGATTATGCTGACGGATACGCAGTATTTT. This encodes CASSQTIMLTDTQYF. The chain has TRBV4-3 and TRBJ2-3; no definite D call. V dropped 3 bases and J dropped 6 bases, with 16 bases sitting between them. CDR3 length: 15 residues. Germline assignment: CDR1 LGHNA and CDR2 YSLEER.

The chain uses TRBV2 and TRBJ1-5, with D possibly being TRBD1 (5 bases). CDR1 SNHLY and CDR2 FYNNEI come from the germline V gene. V was clipped by 5 bases and J by 4 bases, with 9 bases between them. This CDR3 contains 13 residues. This CDR3 reads CASSLTVNQPQHF. Here the CDR3 DNA reads TGTGCCAGCAGTTTGACAGTTAATCAGCCCCAGCATTTT.

The chain joins TRBV10-1 to TRBJ1-1; no definite D call. V dropped 9 bases and J dropped 1 base, with 12 bases sitting between them. The germline V gene encodes CDR1 WNHNN and CDR2 SYGVQD (reference sequence). The length of the CDR3 is 13 residues. The CDR3 reads CASSGPKNTEAFF. The CDR3 bases are TGCGCCAGTTCAGGACCGAAGAACACTGAAGCTTTCTTT.

The chain uses TRBV6-6 and TRBJ1-2, with TRBD1 matching 8 bases. V lost 4 bases, J lost 5 bases, and 6 bases stayed unmatched. The CDR3 is 14 residues long. Germline V gene lookup returns CDR1 MNHNY and CDR2 SVGAGI (reference sequence). The DNA of the CDR3 is TGTGCCAGCAGTTCAGGGACAGGCGTTTATGGCTACACCTTC. The encoded protein is CASSSGTGVYGYTF.

The V gene is TRBV30, the J gene TRBJ2-5; TRBD1 is a possible D gene (5 bases). From germline, CDR1 is GTSNPN and CDR2 SVGIG (reference sequence). V was trimmed by 0 bases and J by 2 bases, leaving 19 bases between them. This CDR3 spans 17 amino acids. In DNA, the CDR3 is TGTGCCTGGAGTGTACGTAGGACATCGAAGGGGCAAGAGACCCAGTACTTC. Protein sequence: CAWSVRRTSKGQETQYF.

The gene calls are TRBV28 and TRBJ2-7; D uncertain. The germline V and J ends were trimmed by 3 bases and 0 bases, with 9 bases remaining between them. This CDR3 has 14 amino acids. Germline CDR1 is MDHEN and CDR2 is SYDVKM. The CDR3 region is CASSLAQFSYEQYF. In DNA form, the CDR3 reads TGTGCCAGCAGTTTGGCCCAGTTCTCCTACGAGCAGTACTTC.

This chain connects TRBV10-1 to TRBJ2-3; a possible D gene is TRBD1 (6 bases). CDR1 and CDR2 (germline): WNHNN, SYGVQD (reference sequence). The CDR3 has 13 residues. Trimming removed 6 bases at V and 1 base at J, with 8 bases between. In nucleotides, the CDR3 is TGCGCCAGCAGAGGGGGAGGCACAGATACGCAGTATTTT. This sequence encodes CASRGGGTDTQYF.

DNA for the CDR3: TGTGCCAGCAGCTTAGTGACCGGGACAGGGAACGAGCAGTACTTC. This sequence encodes CASSLVTGTGNEQYF. The rearrangement joins TRBV7-8 to TRBJ2-7, with 9 nucleotides matching TRBD1. CDR1 SGHVS and CDR2 FQNEAQ come from the germline V gene. J was trimmed by 5 bases and V by 1 base; bases with no gene match: 6. The CDR3 extends over 15 amino acids.

The V gene is TRBV5-4, the J gene TRBJ2-4; 8 positions agree with TRBD2. Germline values: CDR1 SGHNT, CDR2 YYREEE (reference sequence). The V and J ends lost 3 bases and 5 bases, in that order; junction bases with no gene match: 7. This CDR3 has 15 residues. The CDR3 loop reads CASSSGPAGENIQYF. The CDR3 bases are TGTGCCAGCAGCTCAGGCCCAGCGGGAGAAAACATTCAGTACTTC.

The chain couples TRBV9 to TRBJ2-2; TRBD2 aligns across 8 bases. This CDR3 has 17 residues. From germline, CDR1 is SGDLS and CDR2 YYNGEE. Unmatched junction bases numbered 8, after V lost 4 bases and J lost 0 bases. The CDR3 spells CASSRLVAGPNTGELFF. As DNA, the CDR3 is TGTGCCAGCAGCCGCCTAGTAGCGGGGCCGAACACCGGGGAGCTGTTTTTT.

CDR3 in DNA: TGTGCCAGCAGTTACTCAAGAGCGGGAGATTTCCTCGAGCAGTACTTC. Translation: CASSYSRAGDFLEQYF. The V gene is TRBV6-5, the J gene TRBJ2-7; 8 bases agree with TRBD2. V shed 0 bases, J shed 6 bases, and the junction held 10 bases outside the gene matches. Germline CDR1 MNHEY, CDR2 SVGAGI. The CDR3 totals 16 residues.

The chain carries TRBV6-5 and TRBJ2-7; 9 bases are a match to TRBD1. There are 16 residues in the CDR3. The germline CDR1 and CDR2 sequences are MNHEY and SVGAGI. V lost 2 bases and J lost 4; bases outside the gene matches: 9. The CDR3 region is CASSYSSLDRGYEQYF. CDR3 in DNA: TGTGCCAGCAGTTACAGTTCGCTGGACAGGGGATACGAGCAGTACTTC.

The CDR3 is CASSFRERAPGNEQFF. The CDR3 coding sequence is TGTGCCAGCAGCTTCCGAGAGCGGGCCCCGGGCAATGAGCAGTTCTTC. This chain links TRBV7-9 with TRBJ2-1; tentative D call: TRBD2 (6 bases). The germline CDR1 and CDR2 sequences are SEHNR and FQNEAQ (reference sequence). The CDR3 totals 16 residues. Trimming removed 3 bases from V and 6 bases from J, with 18 bases in between.

The chain recombines TRBV4-3 with TRBJ2-3, with 7 bases identical to TRBD1. This CDR3 contains 15 residues. The V gene end was trimmed by 6 bases and the J gene end by 5 bases; junction bases not matched to a gene: 11. Germline V gene sequence: CDR1 LGHNA, CDR2 YSLEER. CDR3 bases: TGCGCCAGCAGTGCCGGGACAGTTGAGGGAGATACGCAGTATTTT. It specifies CASSAGTVEGDTQYF.

The V call is TRBV29-1, the J call TRBJ2-7, with 11 bases aligning to TRBD2. After removal of 6 bases from V and 2 bases from J, the junction contained 9 bases not matched to a gene. CDR1 SQVTM and CDR2 ANQGSEA come from the germline V gene. The CDR3 extends over 15 amino acids. The CDR3 DNA sequence: TGCAGCGTCCGCTCCGGGACTAGCGGTCCCTACGAGCAGTACTTC. It is translated as CSVRSGTSGPYEQYF.

CDR3 loop: CASSVVQGSTEAFF. The CDR3 coding sequence is TGTGCCAGCAGCGTAGTTCAGGGGAGCACTGAAGCTTTCTTT. The chain carries TRBV9 and TRBJ1-1; TRBD1 might be the D (6 bases). The CDR3 loop spans 14 amino acids. Germline V gives CDR1 SGDLS, CDR2 YYNGEE. V was pared by 0 bases and J by 4 bases, with 10 bases between. Based on the CDR3 plus reference TRBV9 and TRBJ1-1, the full variable domain is DSGVTQTPKHLITATGQRVTLRCSPRSGDLSVYWYQQSLDQGLQFLIQYYNGEERAKGNILERFSAQQFPDLHSELNLSSLELGDSALYFCASSVVQGSTEAFFGQGTRLTVV.

The V call is TRBV6-5, the J call TRBJ2-1; 9 nucleotides line up with TRBD2. Losses at the gene ends were 6 bases for V and 5 bases for J; bases not matched to a gene: 8. In germline, CDR1 is MNHEY, CDR2 SVGAGI. The CDR3 loop spans 15 amino acids. The CDR3 sequence is CASSRWTSANNEQFF. DNA of the CDR3: TGTGCCAGCAGCCGCTGGACTAGCGCAAACAATGAGCAGTTCTTC.

Remarks on this clone: Other DNA sequences from this sample encode an identical CDR3 as well. V usage is TRBV6-5 and J usage is TRBJ2-7, with D perhaps matching TRBD1 or TRBD2 (5 bases each). Looked up from germline, CDR1 is MNHEY and CDR2 is SVGAGI. Trimming pared 6 bases from V and 0 bases from J, leaving 9 bases between. This CDR3 contains 13 residues. The CDR3 region is CASRTGGSYEQYF. CDR3 sequence (DNA): TGTGCCAGCAGGACTGGGGGCTCCTACGAGCAGTACTTC.

Written as DNA, the CDR3 is TGCGCCAGCAGCCAACAGGGGGTTAATGAAAAACTGTTTTTT. Translating gives CASSQQGVNEKLFF. The chain uses TRBV5-1 and TRBJ1-4, with TRBD1 identical over 8 bases. The CDR3 is made up of 14 amino acids. Germline V CDR1 and CDR2: SGHRS, YFSETQ. J lost 4 bases, V lost 4 bases, and 3 bases had no gene match. Filled out from reference TRBV5-1 and TRBJ1-4, the complete variable domain reads KAGVTQTPRYLIKTRGQQVTLSCSPISGHRSVSWYQQTPGQGLQFLFEYFSETQRNKGNFPGRFSGRQFSNSRSEMNVSTLELGDSALYLCASSQQGVNEKLFFGSGTQLSVL.

The chain recombines TRBV6-1 with TRBJ1-4; D is ambiguous. The V and J ends lost 2 bases and 3 bases respectively, with 10 bases between them. Germline CDR1 is MNHNS and CDR2 is SASEGT. The CDR3 extends over 15 amino acids. The CDR3 protein is CASSEFGYPNEKLFF. DNA of the CDR3: TGTGCCAGCAGTGAATTTGGATACCCTAATGAAAAACTGTTTTTT.

The chain employs TRBV9 and TRBJ2-1; 9 bases fit TRBD2. The CDR3 length is 18 residues. The V gene end was trimmed by 4 bases and the J gene end by 4 bases; junction bases not matched to a gene: 15. Germline V gives CDR1 SGDLS, CDR2 YYNGEE. As DNA, the CDR3 is TGTGCCAGCAGCCCAGACCTAGCGGGGAAAGTGGCTTACAATGAGCAGTTCTTC. Its protein is CASSPDLAGKVAYNEQFF.

The chain employs TRBV6-1 and TRBJ2-7; D is ambiguous. Germline V CDR1 and CDR2: MNHNS, SASEGT. There are 15 residues in the CDR3. V was shortened by 8 bases and J by 1 base, with 18 bases between the two germline ends. This CDR3 reads CASVRLDDASYEQYF. Here the CDR3 DNA reads TGTGCCAGCGTACGGTTGGACGATGCGTCCTACGAGCAGTACTTC.

The chain has TRBV4-1 and TRBJ1-5, with 10 bases aligning to TRBD1. CDR1 is MGHRA, CDR2 YSYEKL, per germline. V lost 3 bases to trimming and J lost 7 bases; unmatched junction nucleotides: 6. This CDR3 contains 15 residues. In DNA, the CDR3 is TGCGCCAGCAGCCAGGGACAGGGGAGTAGGCAGCCCCAGCATTTT. Translating it yields CASSQGQGSRQPQHF.